The 9 T cell receptor beta chains given below trace back to one sample, sequenced in a study of blood T cell repertoires in COVID-19. The method was immunoSEQ multiplex PCR; TCRdb's version includes in-frame clones alone and lacks a portion of them. The table lists about 210,000 clones, about nine tenths of them singletons. Sample: peripheral blood. The receptors stem from a woman aged 40 to 55 with acute or convalescent COVID-19.

The J gene is TRBJ2-2, the V gene TRBV6-1; a weak D match, TRBD2 (5 bases). Germline values: CDR1 MNHNS, CDR2 SASEGT. The CDR3 loop spans 14 amino acids. The V gene lost 0 bases and the J gene lost 4 bases, with 6 bases spanning the gap. The CDR3 DNA sequence: TGTGCCAGCAGTGAAGCCCGGGGCACCGGGGAGCTGTTTTTT. As protein: CASSEARGTGELFF.

The J gene is TRBJ1-3, the V gene TRBV11-2, with TRBD1 as a possible D gene (6 bases). V was clipped by 3 bases and J by 2 bases, with 17 bases between them. This CDR3 has 17 amino acids. Germline V lookup: CDR1 SGHAT, CDR2 FQNNGV. The CDR3 DNA reads TGTGCCAGCAGCTTCGACATAAGCAGACAGGCTGGAAACACCATATATTTT. Translating it yields CASSFDISRQAGNTIYF.

CDR3 in DNA: TGTGCCACCAGTGCCCTTGGGGCAGGGGGGACAGATACGCAGTATTTT. This codes for CATSALGAGGTDTQYF. The chain joins TRBV24-1 to TRBJ2-3; the D gene is possibly TRBD1 (7 bases). The CDR3 sequence is 16 residues long. Trimming stripped 5 bases from V and 3 bases from J, with 17 bases between. Germline V gene sequence: CDR1 KGHDR, CDR2 SFDVKD.

V usage is TRBV9 and J usage is TRBJ1-2; tentatively, D is TRBD1 (5 bases). Trimming cost V 0 bases and J 6 bases, with 9 bases left between them. Per germline, CDR1 SGDLS and CDR2 YYNGEE. The CDR3 sequence is 13 residues long. The chain's CDR3 is CASSVGEGHGYTF. In DNA form, the CDR3 reads TGTGCCAGCAGCGTAGGGGAGGGACATGGCTACACCTTC.

This CDR3 reads CASMIGDTSGYGYTF. The CDR3 nucleotides read TGTGCCAGCATGATAGGGGACACCTCTGGCTATGGCTACACCTTC. V usage is TRBV6-5 and J usage is TRBJ1-2, with a possible D match to TRBD1 (6 bases). The germline V gene encodes CDR1 MNHEY and CDR2 SVGAGI. The CDR3 is made up of 15 amino acids. The V gene lost 7 bases and the J gene lost 4 bases, with 19 bases spanning the gap.

The CDR3, as DNA: TGCGCCAGCAGCCAAGACCCAGGGCCCGATACGCAGTATTTT. It is translated as CASSQDPGPDTQYF. The chain links TRBV4-1 to TRBJ2-3; D is possibly TRBD1 (5 bases). Trimming took off 0 bases at V and 6 bases at J, with 10 bases between the two ends. In germline, CDR1 is MGHRA, CDR2 YSYEKL. The CDR3 consists of 14 residues.

The rearrangement uses TRBV15 and TRBJ2-1; D is possibly TRBD2 (5 bases). The CDR3 is 17 residues long. Trimming cost V 0 bases and J 0 bases, with 12 bases left between them. Germline-derived CDR1 and CDR2 are LNHNV and YYDKDF (reference sequence). CDR3 region: CATSRDFSSGSYNEQFF. CDR3 DNA: TGTGCCACCAGCAGAGATTTCTCGAGCGGCTCCTACAATGAGCAGTTCTTC.

This clone was recorded only once. The gene calls are TRBV20-1 and TRBJ2-1, with D uncertain. V gave up 3 bases and J gave up 5 bases, with 14 bases separating them. The germline gives CDR1 DFQATT, CDR2 SNEGSKA (reference sequence). This CDR3 region has 14 residues. The CDR3 loop is CSASGGSSHNEQFF. The DNA for the CDR3 is TGCAGTGCTAGTGGCGGCAGTAGCCACAATGAGCAGTTCTTC.

The genes are TRBV5-4 and TRBJ2-2; TRBD2 agrees at 15 bases. The junction had 4 bases not matched to a gene; V was cut back by 6 bases and J by 1 base. This CDR3 has 17 amino acids. CDR1 and CDR2 (germline): SGHNT, YYREEE (reference sequence). In DNA, the CDR3 is TGTGCCAGCAATTTGGGACTAGCGGGGGGGAACACCGGGGAGCTGTTTTTT. As protein: CASNLGLAGGNTGELFF.